This TCR beta chain was recorded in a study of shared clonotypes between healthy human individuals. The repertoire was sequenced with immunoSEQ multiplex PCR; TCRdb's copy has only in-frame clones and lacks some. The sample has some 630,000 clones; around 96% are singletons. Positively selected for CCR7, the CD45RO-negative cells used as naive CD8 cells excluded terminally differentiated effector memory CD45RA+ cells. The CDR3 is made up of 14 amino acids. Germline assignment: CDR1 MGHRA and CDR2 YSYEKL. The source is a woman in her twenties or thirties in good health. The chain recombines TRBV4-1 with TRBJ2-5; no definite D call. The J call may be mistaken, given a closer DNA end match to TRBJ2-7. The sequencing input was naive CD8+ T cells sorted from blood. CDR3 sequence reads: CASSQEPSPYEQYF. CDR3 nucleotide sequence: TGCGCCAGCAGCCAAGAACCCAGCCCCTACGAGCAGTACTTC.